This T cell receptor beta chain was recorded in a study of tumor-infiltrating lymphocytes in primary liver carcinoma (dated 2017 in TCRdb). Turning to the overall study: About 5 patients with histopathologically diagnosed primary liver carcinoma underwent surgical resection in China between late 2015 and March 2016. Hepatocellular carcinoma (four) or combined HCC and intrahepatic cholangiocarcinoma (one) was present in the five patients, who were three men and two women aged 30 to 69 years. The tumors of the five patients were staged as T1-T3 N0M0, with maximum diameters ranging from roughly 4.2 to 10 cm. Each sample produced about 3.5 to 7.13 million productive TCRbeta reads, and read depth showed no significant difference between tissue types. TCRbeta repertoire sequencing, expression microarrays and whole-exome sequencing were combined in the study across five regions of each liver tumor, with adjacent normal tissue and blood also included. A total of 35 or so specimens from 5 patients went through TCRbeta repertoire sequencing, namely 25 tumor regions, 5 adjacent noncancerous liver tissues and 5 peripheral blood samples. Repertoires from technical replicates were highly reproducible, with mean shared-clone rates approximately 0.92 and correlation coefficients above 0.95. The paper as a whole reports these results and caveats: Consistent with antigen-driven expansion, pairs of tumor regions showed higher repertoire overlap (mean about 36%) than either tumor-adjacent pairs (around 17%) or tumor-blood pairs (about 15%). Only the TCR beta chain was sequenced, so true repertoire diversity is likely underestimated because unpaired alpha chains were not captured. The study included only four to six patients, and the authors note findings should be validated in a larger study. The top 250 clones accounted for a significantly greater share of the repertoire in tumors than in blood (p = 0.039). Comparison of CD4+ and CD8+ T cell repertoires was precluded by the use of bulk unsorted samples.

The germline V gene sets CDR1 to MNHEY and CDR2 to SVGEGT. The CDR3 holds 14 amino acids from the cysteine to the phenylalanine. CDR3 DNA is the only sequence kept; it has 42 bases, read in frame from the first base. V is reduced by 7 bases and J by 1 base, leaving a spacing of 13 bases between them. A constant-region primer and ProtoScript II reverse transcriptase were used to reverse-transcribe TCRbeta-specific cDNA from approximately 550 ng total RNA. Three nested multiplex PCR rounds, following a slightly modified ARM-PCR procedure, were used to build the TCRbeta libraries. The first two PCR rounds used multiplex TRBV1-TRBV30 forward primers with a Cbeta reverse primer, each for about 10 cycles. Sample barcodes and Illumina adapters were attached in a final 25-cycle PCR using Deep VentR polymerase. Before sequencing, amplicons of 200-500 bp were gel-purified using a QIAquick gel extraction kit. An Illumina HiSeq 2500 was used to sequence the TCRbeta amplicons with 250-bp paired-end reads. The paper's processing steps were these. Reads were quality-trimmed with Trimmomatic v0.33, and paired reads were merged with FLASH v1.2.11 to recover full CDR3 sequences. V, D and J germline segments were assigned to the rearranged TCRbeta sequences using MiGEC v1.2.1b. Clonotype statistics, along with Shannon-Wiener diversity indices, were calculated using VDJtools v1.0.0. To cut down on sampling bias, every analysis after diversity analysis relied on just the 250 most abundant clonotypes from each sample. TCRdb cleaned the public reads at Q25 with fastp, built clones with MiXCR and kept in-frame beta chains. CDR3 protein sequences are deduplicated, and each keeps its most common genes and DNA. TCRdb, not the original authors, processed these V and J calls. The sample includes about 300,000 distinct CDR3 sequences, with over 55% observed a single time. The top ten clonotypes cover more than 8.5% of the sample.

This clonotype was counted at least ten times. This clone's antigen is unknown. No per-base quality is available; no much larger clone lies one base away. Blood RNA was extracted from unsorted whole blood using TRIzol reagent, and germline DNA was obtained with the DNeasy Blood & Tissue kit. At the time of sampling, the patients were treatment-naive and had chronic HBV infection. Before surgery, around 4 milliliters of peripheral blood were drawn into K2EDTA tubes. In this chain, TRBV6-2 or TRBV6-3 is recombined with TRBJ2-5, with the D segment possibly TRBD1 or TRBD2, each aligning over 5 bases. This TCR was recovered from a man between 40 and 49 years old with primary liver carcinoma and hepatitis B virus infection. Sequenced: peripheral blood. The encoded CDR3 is CASTPQGAQETQYF. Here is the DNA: TGTGCCAGCACCCCCCAGGGAGCCCAAGAGACCCAGTACTTC.